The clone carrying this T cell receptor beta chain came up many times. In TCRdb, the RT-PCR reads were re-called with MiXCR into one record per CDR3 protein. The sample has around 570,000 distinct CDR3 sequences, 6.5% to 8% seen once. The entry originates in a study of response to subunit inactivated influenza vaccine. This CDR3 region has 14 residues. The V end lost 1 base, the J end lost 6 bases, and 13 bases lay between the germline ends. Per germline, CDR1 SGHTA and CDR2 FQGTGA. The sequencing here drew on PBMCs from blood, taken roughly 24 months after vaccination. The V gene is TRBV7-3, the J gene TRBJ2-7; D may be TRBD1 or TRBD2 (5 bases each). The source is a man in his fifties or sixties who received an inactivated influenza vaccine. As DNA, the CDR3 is TGTGCCAGCAGCTTAAGTGGGGGAGTAAGCGAGCAGTACTTC. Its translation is CASSLSGGVSEQYF.